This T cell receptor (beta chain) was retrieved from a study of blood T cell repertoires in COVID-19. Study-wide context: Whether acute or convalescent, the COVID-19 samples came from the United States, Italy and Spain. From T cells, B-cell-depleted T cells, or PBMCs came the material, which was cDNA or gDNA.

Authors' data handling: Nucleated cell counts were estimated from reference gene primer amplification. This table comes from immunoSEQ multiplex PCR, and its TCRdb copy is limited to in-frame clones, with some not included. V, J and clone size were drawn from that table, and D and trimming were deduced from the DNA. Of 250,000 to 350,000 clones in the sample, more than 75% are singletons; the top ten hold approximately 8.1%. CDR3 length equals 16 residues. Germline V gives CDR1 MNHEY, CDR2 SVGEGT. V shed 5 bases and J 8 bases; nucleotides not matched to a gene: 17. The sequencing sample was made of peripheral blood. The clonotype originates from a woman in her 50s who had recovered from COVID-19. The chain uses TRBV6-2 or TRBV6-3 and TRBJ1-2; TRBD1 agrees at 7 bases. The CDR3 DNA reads TGTGCCAGCAGTCGTTTTCCGGATATACAGGGGAAGGGCTACACCTTC. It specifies CASSRFPDIQGKGYTF.